This entry lists 17 T cell receptor beta chains sequenced from one sample in a study of blood T cell repertoires in COVID-19. Some clones are missing from TCRdb's copy, which holds only in-frame ones; the method was immunoSEQ multiplex PCR. The sample yields about 100,000 clones, roughly 92% seen once. What was sequenced was peripheral blood. These receptors came from a man over 45 with active COVID-19.

The V call is TRBV4-1, the J call TRBJ1-5; the match to TRBD1 covers 11 bases. The CDR3 sequence is 16 residues long. Trimming removed 5 bases from V and 2 bases from J; junction bases left unmatched: 5. Germline V gene lookup returns CDR1 MGHRA and CDR2 YSYEKL. The chain's CDR3 is CASSSGQGAGNQPQHF. CDR3 sequence (DNA): TGCGCCAGCAGCTCTGGACAGGGGGCTGGCAATCAGCCCCAGCATTTT.

This chain links TRBV27 with TRBJ2-3; 8 nucleotides line up with TRBD1. Germline trimming cut 2 bases from V and 4 bases from J; bases unmatched to any gene: 5. This CDR3 has 15 residues. Germline V lookup: CDR1 MNHEY, CDR2 SMNVEV (reference sequence). As DNA, the CDR3 is TGTGCCAGCAGTTTAGACAGGGGCGCGGCAGATACGCAGTATTTT. Its protein product is CASSLDRGAADTQYF.

The J gene is TRBJ2-1, the V gene TRBV24-1; 8 bases are a match to TRBD2. Germline V gene sequence: CDR1 KGHDR, CDR2 SFDVKD. This CDR3 has 14 amino acids. The junction had 5 bases not matched to a gene; V was cut back by 4 bases and J by 7 bases. The CDR3 protein is CATSEGTRRNEQFF. CDR3 DNA sequence: TGTGCCACCAGTGAAGGGACTAGACGGAATGAGCAGTTCTTC.

The chain has TRBV11-3 and TRBJ2-3, with 10 nucleotides matching TRBD1. Germline V gene sequence: CDR1 SGHNT, CDR2 YENEEA. Trimming at V came to 5 bases and at J to 4 bases, leaving 6 bases not matched to a gene. This CDR3 region has 15 residues. The CDR3 nucleotides read TGTGCCAGCAGCCCCGGGACAGGGGCGTCAGATACGCAGTATTTT. Protein: CASSPGTGASDTQYF.

The chain carries TRBV5-4 and TRBJ2-1, with 7 nucleotides matching TRBD2. V lost 4 bases and J lost 7; bases outside the gene matches: 8. This CDR3 is built from 14 residues. Germline values: CDR1 SGHNT, CDR2 YYREEE (reference sequence). The CDR3 nucleotides read TGTGCCAGCAGCCCCGTGGCGGGAGCGAATGAGCAGTTCTTC. Translation gives CASSPVAGANEQFF.

This clone was detected only once. J is TRBJ1-2 and V is TRBV7-8; D gene ambiguous. Germline V gives CDR1 SGHVS, CDR2 FQNEAQ. V gave up 1 base and J gave up 0 bases, with 6 bases separating them. The CDR3 extends over 14 amino acids. CDR3 sequence: CASSLVRSNYGYTF. The CDR3 region has the DNA TGTGCCAGCAGCTTAGTCCGTTCTAACTATGGCTACACCTTC.

The chain recombines TRBV5-1 with TRBJ1-1, with a weak D call TRBD1 (5 bases). Deletions cut 6 bases from V and 0 bases from J, with 9 bases between. CDR1 and CDR2 (germline): SGHRS, YFSETQ. The CDR3 is made up of 13 amino acids. The CDR3 sequence: CASTDSLNTEAFF. CDR3 in DNA: TGCGCCAGCACCGACAGCTTGAACACTGAAGCTTTCTTT.

The V call is TRBV5-4, the J call TRBJ1-4; D is possibly TRBD1 (5 bases). Looked up from germline, CDR1 is SGHNT and CDR2 is YYREEE (reference sequence). The CDR3 spans 14 residues. Trimming shortened V by 3 bases and J by 4 bases, and 10 bases separated the two germline ends. CDR3: CASSSGGFNEKLFF. In DNA form, the CDR3 reads TGTGCCAGCAGCTCCGGGGGATTTAATGAAAAACTGTTTTTT.

The chain is built from TRBV10-1 and TRBJ1-2, with TRBD1 matching over 8 bases. With V trimmed by 6 bases and J by 6 bases, 12 bases remained unmatched. Per germline, CDR1 WNHNN and CDR2 SYGVQD (reference sequence). This CDR3 contains 15 residues. The CDR3 DNA reads as TGCGCCAGCAGGGAACTTACAGGGGGTGGCGATGGCTACACCTTC. It translates to CASRELTGGGDGYTF.

This chain links TRBV11-3 with TRBJ2-2; a possible D gene is TRBD1 (6 bases). Trimming cost V 8 bases and J 5 bases, with 18 bases left between them. The germline CDR1 and CDR2 sequences are SGHNT and YENEEA. CDR3 length equals 15 residues. This chain's CDR3 is CASGLKGEKTGELFF. In DNA form, the CDR3 reads TGTGCCAGCGGCCTTAAGGGGGAAAAGACCGGGGAGCTGTTTTTT.

This chain joins TRBV7-9 and TRBJ1-5, with D perhaps matching TRBD1 (6 bases). Trimming took 5 bases from V and 5 from J, leaving 19 bases between them. CDR3 size: 16 residues. Per germline, CDR1 SEHNR and CDR2 FQNEAQ (reference sequence). Here the CDR3 reads CASSRDGGRGDQPQHF. CDR3 DNA sequence: TGTGCCAGCAGCCGTGACGGCGGGAGGGGGGATCAGCCCCAGCATTTT.

The rearrangement uses TRBV9 and TRBJ1-6; 10 nucleotides agree with TRBD1. Germline V gives CDR1 SGDLS, CDR2 YYNGEE. This CDR3 has 18 amino acids. J gave up 0 bases and V 4 bases, and 7 bases lay outside the gene matches. The CDR3 region has the DNA TGTGCCAGCAGCCCGGGACAGGGGAGGAGCTCCTATAATTCACCCCTCCACTTT. Protein sequence: CASSPGQGRSSYNSPLHF.

The V and J genes are TRBV3-1 (or the pseudogene TRBV3-2) and TRBJ1-1; no clear D. Trimming left V 3 bases short and J 7 bases short, with 6 bases between. CDR1 is LGHDT and CDR2 is YNNKEL in the germline V gene (reference sequence). CDR3 length equals 11 residues. CDR3: CASSHTDEAFF. In nucleotides, the CDR3 is TGTGCCAGCAGCCATACAGATGAAGCTTTCTTT.

This clone was detected a few times. This sequence joins TRBV7-9 and TRBJ1-5; D ambiguous. V was trimmed by 4 bases and J by 6 bases, leaving 19 bases between them. Looked up from germline, CDR1 is SEHNR and CDR2 is FQNEAQ (reference sequence). The CDR3 is 16 residues long. The CDR3 reads CASSSFRGEMGQPQHF. Here the CDR3 DNA reads TGTGCCAGCAGCTCATTTCGCGGGGAGATGGGTCAGCCCCAGCATTTT.

The V call is TRBV19, the J call TRBJ1-5; 8 nucleotides match TRBD1. Germline V gives CDR1 LNHDA, CDR2 SQIVND (reference sequence). The V gene end was trimmed by 9 bases and the J gene end by 7 bases; junction bases not matched to a gene: 14. This CDR3 is 15 amino acids long. The CDR3 reads CASKSGGAFHQPQHF. CDR3 nucleotide sequence: TGTGCCAGCAAATCAGGGGGCGCTTTCCACCAGCCCCAGCATTTT.

The chain combines TRBV20-1 with TRBJ1-1; 8 positions match TRBD1. V trimming: 3 bases; J trimming: 4 bases; junction bases outside the gene matches: 13. Germline CDR1 is DFQATT and CDR2 is SNEGSKA (reference sequence). The CDR3 sequence is 16 residues long. CDR3 loop: CSASPPHRGEATEAFF. Written as DNA, the CDR3 is TGCAGTGCTAGTCCGCCTCACAGGGGGGAGGCCACTGAAGCTTTCTTT.

This chain uses TRBV9 with TRBJ2-1; tentatively, D is TRBD1 (6 bases). Germline CDR1 reads SGDLS; CDR2 reads YYNGEE. The CDR3 is 17 amino acids. The V end lost 4 bases, the J end lost 1 base, and 18 bases lay between the germline ends. CDR3 nucleotides: TGTGCCAGCAGCAGGCTTACCGGGACACCGTCCTACAATGAGCAGTTCTTC. This translates into CASSRLTGTPSYNEQFF.